A selection of T cell receptor beta chains follows, all from one sample in a study of technical replicates of blood from a few donors. The assay was immunoSEQ multiplex PCR, and TCRdb's table has in-frame clones only and misses some. The sample lists some 80,000 clones, 81% occurring once. Source material: PBMCs. These receptors originate from a human donor in good health. Some clones in this sample may be carry-over from other donors' samples. The CDR3 runs from the conserved cysteine through the conserved F or W. Fields, in order: clone size, D gene, J gene, V gene, CDR3 length, CDR3 DNA, CDR3 protein. The D gene is left open where the match is weak. Size is stated for part of the rows, as once, few or many counts, or as a class when the clone is expanded.

abundance: -
d_gene: TRBD2
j_gene: TRBJ2-7
v_gene: TRBV7-9
len: 15
CDR3nt: TGTGCCAGCAGCGCCGCTAGCGGGAGATCCTACGAGCAGTACTTC
CDR3aa: CASSAASGRSYEQYF

abundance: -
d_gene: -
j_gene: TRBJ1-2
v_gene: TRBV5-1
len: 14
CDR3nt: TGCGCCAGCAGCTTCCAGGGCAATAACTATGGCTACACCTTC
CDR3aa: CASSFQGNNYGYTF

abundance: once
d_gene: TRBD2
j_gene: TRBJ2-1
v_gene: TRBV15
len: 17
CDR3nt: TGTGCCACCAAACGGGGACTAGCGGGGGGACACTACAATGAGCAGTTCTTC
CDR3aa: CATKRGLAGGHYNEQFF

abundance: -
d_gene: -
j_gene: TRBJ2-7
v_gene: TRBV7-6
len: 13
CDR3nt: TGTGCCAGCAGCTTAGACAGGACCTACGAGCAGTACTTC
CDR3aa: CASSLDRTYEQYF

abundance: -
d_gene: TRBD2
j_gene: TRBJ2-1
v_gene: TRBV7-2
len: 16
CDR3nt: TGTGCCAGCAGCTTCCCACTCCCTAGCGGGGGGAATGAGCAGTTCTTC
CDR3aa: CASSFPLPSGGNEQFF

abundance: -
d_gene: -
j_gene: TRBJ1-1
v_gene: TRBV6-6
len: 13
CDR3nt: TGTGCCAGCAGTTCCGGTCTTGGCACTGAAGCTTTCTTT
CDR3aa: CASSSGLGTEAFF

abundance: -
d_gene: -
j_gene: TRBJ2-4
v_gene: TRBV28
len: 13
CDR3nt: TGTGCCAGCATGAGGGCGGCCAAAAACATTCAGTACTTC
CDR3aa: CASMRAAKNIQYF

abundance: -
d_gene: -
j_gene: TRBJ2-5
v_gene: TRBV9
len: 14
CDR3nt: TGTGCCAGCAGCACTCGACTAGGAGGCGAGACCCAGTACTTC
CDR3aa: CASSTRLGGETQYF

abundance: -
d_gene: TRBD1
j_gene: TRBJ2-2
v_gene: TRBV2
len: 15
CDR3nt: TGTGCCAGCAGAAAGGACAGGGTAGACACCGGGGAGCTGTTTTTT
CDR3aa: CASRKDRVDTGELFF

abundance: -
d_gene: -
j_gene: TRBJ2-1
v_gene: TRBV7-9
len: 15
CDR3nt: TGTGCCAGCAGCTTACAGGGAAGCTCCTACAATGAGCAGTTCTTC
CDR3aa: CASSLQGSSYNEQFF

abundance: -
d_gene: TRBD2
j_gene: TRBJ2-1
v_gene: TRBV19
len: 15
CDR3nt: TGTGCCAGTAGTATAGTCTCGGGGGGGCCGAGTGAGCAGTTCTTC
CDR3aa: CASSIVSGGPSEQFF

abundance: -
d_gene: TRBD1
j_gene: TRBJ1-5
v_gene: TRBV5-6
len: 16
CDR3nt: TGTGCCAGCAGCCTTACAGGGGATGGTGGCAATCAGCCCCAGCATTTT
CDR3aa: CASSLTGDGGNQPQHF

abundance: -
d_gene: TRBD2
j_gene: TRBJ2-1
v_gene: TRBV16
len: 15
CDR3nt: TGTGCCAGCAGCCAGATTCTAGCGGGAGGCAATGAGCAGTTCTTC
CDR3aa: CASSQILAGGNEQFF

abundance: once
d_gene: -
j_gene: TRBJ1-5
v_gene: TRBV30
len: 15
CDR3nt: TGTGCCGGCCAGATAGGGGGAGTGAGCAATCAGCCCCAGCATTTT
CDR3aa: CAGQIGGVSNQPQHF

abundance: -
d_gene: TRBD1
j_gene: TRBJ2-3
v_gene: TRBV12-5
len: 13
CDR3nt: TGTGCTAGTGGGAAGGGGGCGGCAGATACGCAGTATTTT
CDR3aa: CASGKGAADTQYF

abundance: -
d_gene: -
j_gene: TRBJ1-4
v_gene: TRBV9
len: 15
CDR3nt: TGTGCCAGCAGCGCCCAGGGGCTGGCTAATGAAAAACTGTTTTTT
CDR3aa: CASSAQGLANEKLFF

abundance: -
d_gene: -
j_gene: TRBJ1-2
v_gene: TRBV7-9
len: 14
CDR3nt: TGTGCCAGCAGCTTAGGAGTTTCCGGCTATGGCTACACCTTC
CDR3aa: CASSLGVSGYGYTF

abundance: -
d_gene: -
j_gene: TRBJ1-3
v_gene: TRBV18
len: 13
CDR3nt: TGTGCCAGCTCCCTGCTGGGAGGGGACACCATATATTTT
CDR3aa: CASSLLGGDTIYF

abundance: -
d_gene: -
j_gene: TRBJ2-1
v_gene: TRBV4-3
len: 14
CDR3nt: TGCGCCAGCAGCCAAGACTTTTCACCGGGTGAGCAGTTCTTC
CDR3aa: CASSQDFSPGEQFF

abundance: many
d_gene: TRBD1
j_gene: TRBJ2-1
v_gene: TRBV13
len: 16
CDR3nt: TGTGCCAGCAGCTCATTGTCCGGGACAGGGGTCAATGAGCAGTTCTTC
CDR3aa: CASSSLSGTGVNEQFF

abundance: -
d_gene: TRBD1
j_gene: TRBJ2-1
v_gene: TRBV11-3
len: 17
CDR3nt: TGTGCCAGCAGCCCCTTTACAGGGGAGACTGCCTACAATGAGCAGTTCTTC
CDR3aa: CASSPFTGETAYNEQFF

abundance: -
d_gene: TRBD1
j_gene: TRBJ1-1
v_gene: TRBV19
len: 15
CDR3nt: TGTGCCAGTTATAAGACAGGGGGCGCGAACACTGAAGCTTTCTTT
CDR3aa: CASYKTGGANTEAFF

abundance: -
d_gene: -
j_gene: TRBJ1-1
v_gene: TRBV2
len: 11
CDR3nt: TGTGCCAGCATTTGGGGGGCTGAAGCTTTCTTT
CDR3aa: CASIWGAEAFF

abundance: -
d_gene: -
j_gene: TRBJ2-2
v_gene: TRBV21-1
len: 17
CDR3nt: TGTGCCAGCAGCCTCTGGCTGAAAAGGGGAGGAACCGGGGAGCTGTTTTTT
CDR3aa: CASSLWLKRGGTGELFF

abundance: -
d_gene: -
j_gene: TRBJ2-6
v_gene: TRBV6-4
len: 15
CDR3nt: TGTGCCAGCAGTGACGGGGGGTCTGGGGCCAACGTCCTGACTTTC
CDR3aa: CASSDGGSGANVLTF

abundance: -
d_gene: -
j_gene: TRBJ2-5
v_gene: TRBV5-5
len: 12
CDR3nt: TGTGCCAGCAGACAGGGATTGGAGACCCAGTACTTC
CDR3aa: CASRQGLETQYF

abundance: -
d_gene: TRBD2
j_gene: TRBJ2-1
v_gene: TRBV5-1
len: 16
CDR3nt: TGCGCCAGCAGCCCCTTGGCGGGAGGGCCGGGGAATGAGCAGTTCTTC
CDR3aa: CASSPLAGGPGNEQFF

abundance: -
d_gene: TRBD2
j_gene: TRBJ2-7
v_gene: TRBV30
len: 15
CDR3nt: TGTGCCTGGAGTAAGACTAGCGGGAGGGTCTACGAGCAGTACTTC
CDR3aa: CAWSKTSGRVYEQYF

abundance: -
d_gene: -
j_gene: TRBJ2-2
v_gene: TRBV10-3
len: 15
CDR3nt: TGTGCCATCAGTGAGAGACAGGCGAACACCGGGGAGCTGTTTTTT
CDR3aa: CAISERQANTGELFF

abundance: -
d_gene: TRBD1
j_gene: TRBJ1-1
v_gene: TRBV4-3
len: 15
CDR3nt: TGCGCCAGCAGCCAAGGATTTACAGGGGATACTGAAGCTTTCTTT
CDR3aa: CASSQGFTGDTEAFF

abundance: -
d_gene: -
j_gene: TRBJ2-7
v_gene: TRBV7-2
len: 15
CDR3nt: TGTGCCAGCAGCCCGATGGATCTGGCGGGGTACGAGCAGTACTTC
CDR3aa: CASSPMDLAGYEQYF

abundance: few
d_gene: -
j_gene: TRBJ1-1
v_gene: TRBV7-6
len: 14
CDR3nt: TGTGCCAGCAGCTTATGGACAACGAACACTGAAGCTTTCTTT
CDR3aa: CASSLWTTNTEAFF

abundance: -
d_gene: TRBD1
j_gene: TRBJ2-2
v_gene: TRBV18
len: 15
CDR3nt: TGTGCCAGCTCACCCTTCACAGGGGTCGCCGGGGAGCTGTTTTTT
CDR3aa: CASSPFTGVAGELFF

abundance: -
d_gene: TRBD1
j_gene: TRBJ2-7
v_gene: TRBV10-3
len: 14
CDR3nt: TGTGCCATCAGTGAGTCGGGACAGGGTCACGAGCAGTACTTC
CDR3aa: CAISESGQGHEQYF